Below are 11 T cell receptor beta chains sequenced from a single sample in a study of shared clonotypes between healthy human individuals (dated by TCRdb to 2019 to 2021). Libraries were built with the immunoSEQ multiplex PCR assay. What TCRdb holds here is the immuneACCESS table cut down to in-frame rearrangements. Part of the clones is not present; checked against another copy, under half of the missing clones reflect an unresolved V gene, and the others are unexplained. The sample table lists 1,400,000 or so clones, around 98.5% of them with a count of one. Around 0.33% of the sample goes to the ten largest clones. Sequencing used naive CD4+ T cells sorted from blood. Read against the paper, the sample's cell subset or site label means: CD45RA+ positively selected. All receptors come from a man younger than 40 in good health.

The chain combines TRBV2 with TRBJ2-1, with 10 positions matching TRBD2. The length of the CDR3 is 21 residues. Germline CDR1 SNHLY, CDR2 FYNNEI. V trimming: 5 bases; J trimming: 1 base; junction bases outside the gene matches: 20. The CDR3 is CASSRTPGTDLLAGSYNEQFF. The CDR3 DNA sequence: TGTGCCAGCAGTAGAACCCCCGGGACAGACCTACTAGCGGGGTCCTACAATGAGCAGTTCTTC.

To note about this clone: This sample also contains other DNA sequences that code for the same CDR3. The chain uses TRBV9 and TRBJ2-3; D not certain. V was clipped by 0 bases and J by 0 bases, with 8 bases between them. Germline V gene data show CDR1 as SGDLS and CDR2 as YYNGEE. This CDR3 is 15 amino acids long. The CDR3 loop reads CASSVDGPSTDTQYF. The CDR3 region has the DNA TGTGCCAGCAGCGTAGATGGACCTAGCACAGATACGCAGTATTTT.

J is TRBJ2-1 and V is TRBV6-6; no definite D call. The CDR3 is made up of 15 amino acids. V was cut by 2 bases and J by 6 bases, with 14 bases left in between. CDR1 and CDR2 from the germline V gene are MNHNY and SVGAGI (reference sequence). Written as DNA, the CDR3 is TGTGCCAGCAGTTACGGGCGAAGGGCGGCCAATGAGCAGTTCTTC. Protein: CASSYGRRAANEQFF.

This clone occurred once. The chain combines TRBV11-3 with TRBJ2-1, with 16 bases lining up with TRBD2. V lost 1 base, J lost 9 bases, and 6 bases stayed unmatched. Germline CDR1 and CDR2: SGHNT and YENEEA. The CDR3 runs to 17 residues. Here the CDR3 reads CASSLGGLAGGPGEQFF. The DNA for the CDR3 is TGTGCCAGCAGCTTAGGGGGACTAGCGGGAGGGCCGGGTGAGCAGTTCTTC.

V usage is TRBV7-2 and J usage is TRBJ1-4, with D unclear. Germline V gene data show CDR1 as SGHTA and CDR2 as FQGNSA. V was trimmed by 3 bases and J by 4 bases, leaving 6 bases between them. CDR3 length: 13 residues. CDR3 in amino acids: CASSFGVNEKLFF. In DNA, the CDR3 is TGTGCCAGCAGCTTTGGGGTTAATGAAAAACTGTTTTTT.

The CDR3 DNA reads as TGTGCCAGCAGTGAGACAGGGATGTCTAATGAAAAACTGTTTTTT. Translating it yields CASSETGMSNEKLFF. The chain employs TRBV6-1 and TRBJ1-4; 7 bases agree with TRBD1. The V and J ends lost 3 bases and 3 bases, in that order; junction bases with no gene match: 4. The CDR3 has 15 amino acids. CDR1 is MNHNS and CDR2 is SASEGT in the germline V gene.

The CDR3 here is CASRDTAVDKTQYF. For the CDR3, the DNA is TGTGCCAGCAGGGATACCGCAGTCGATAAGACCCAGTACTTC. This chain links TRBV28 with TRBJ2-5; D remains unclear. The CDR3 spans 14 residues. CDR1 MDHEN and CDR2 SYDVKM come from the germline V gene. Deletions cut 6 bases from V and 6 bases from J, with 17 bases between.

The chain uses TRBV9 and TRBJ2-7; D remains ambiguous. Trimming took 0 bases from V and 5 from J, leaving 18 bases between them. The CDR3 totals 16 residues. The germline V gene has CDR1 SGDLS and CDR2 YYNGEE. The CDR3, as DNA: TGTGCCAGCAGCGTAGCTCTAGGCAGGTCACCCCACGAGCAGTACTTC. This codes for CASSVALGRSPHEQYF.

V usage is TRBV7-8 and J usage is TRBJ2-7; D tentatively reads TRBD1 or TRBD2 (7 bases each). Per the germline V gene, CDR1 is SGHVS and CDR2 is FQNEAQ. The CDR3 has 15 residues. Deletions cut 0 bases from V and 2 bases from J, with 11 bases between. CDR3 coding DNA: TGTGCCAGCAGCTTAGCACCAGGGGGGGCCTACGAGCAGTACTTC. It yields the protein CASSLAPGGAYEQYF.

The J gene is TRBJ2-7, the V gene TRBV2; D gene unclear. Deletions cut 7 bases from V and 9 bases from J, with 19 bases between. Germline values: CDR1 SNHLY, CDR2 FYNNEI. This CDR3 spans 13 amino acids. The CDR3, as DNA: TGTGCCAGCAAGCCGTCGGATGTGTCATGGCAGTACTTC. Protein: CASKPSDVSWQYF.

The chain employs TRBV5-1 and TRBJ1-2; D is unclear. The CDR3 runs 12 residues. Trimming removed 0 bases from V and 11 bases from J, with 11 bases in between. CDR1 is SGHRS and CDR2 is YFSETQ in the germline V gene. The CDR3 here is CASSLGTDSYTF. The CDR3 DNA reads as TGCGCCAGCAGCTTGGGAACCGACTCTTACACCTTC.